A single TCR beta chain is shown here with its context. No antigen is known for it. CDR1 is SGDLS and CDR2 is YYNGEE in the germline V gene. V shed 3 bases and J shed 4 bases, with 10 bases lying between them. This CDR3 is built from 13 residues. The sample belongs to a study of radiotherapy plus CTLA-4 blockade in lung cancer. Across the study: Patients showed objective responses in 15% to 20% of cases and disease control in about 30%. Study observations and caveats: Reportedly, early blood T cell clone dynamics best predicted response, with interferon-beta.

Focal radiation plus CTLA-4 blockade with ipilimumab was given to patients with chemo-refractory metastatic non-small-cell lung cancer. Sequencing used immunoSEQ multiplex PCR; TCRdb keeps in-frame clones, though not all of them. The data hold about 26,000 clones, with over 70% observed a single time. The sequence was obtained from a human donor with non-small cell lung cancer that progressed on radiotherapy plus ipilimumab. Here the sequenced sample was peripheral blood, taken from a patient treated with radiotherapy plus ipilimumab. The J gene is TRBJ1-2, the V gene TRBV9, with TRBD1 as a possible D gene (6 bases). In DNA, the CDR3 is TGTGCCAGCAGCGGGCAGGGGTCCTATGGCTACACCTTC. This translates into CASSGQGSYGYTF. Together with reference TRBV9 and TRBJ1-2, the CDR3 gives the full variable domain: DSGVTQTPKHLITATGQRVTLRCSPRSGDLSVYWYQQSLDQGLQFLIQYYNGEERAKGNILERFSAQQFPDLHSELNLSSLELGDSALYFCASSGQGSYGYTFGSGTRLTVV.